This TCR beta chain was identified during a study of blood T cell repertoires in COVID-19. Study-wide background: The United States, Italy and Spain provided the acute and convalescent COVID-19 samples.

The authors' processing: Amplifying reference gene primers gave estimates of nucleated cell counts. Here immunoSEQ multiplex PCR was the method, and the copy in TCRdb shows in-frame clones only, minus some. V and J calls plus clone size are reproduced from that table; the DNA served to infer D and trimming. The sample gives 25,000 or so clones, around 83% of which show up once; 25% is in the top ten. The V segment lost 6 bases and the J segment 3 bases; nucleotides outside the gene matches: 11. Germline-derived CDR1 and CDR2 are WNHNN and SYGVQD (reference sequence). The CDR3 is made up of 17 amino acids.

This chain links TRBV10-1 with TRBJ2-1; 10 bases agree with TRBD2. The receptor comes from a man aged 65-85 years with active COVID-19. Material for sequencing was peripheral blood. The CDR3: CASRTQNRTSGYNEQFF. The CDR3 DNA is TGCGCCAGCAGAACGCAAAATCGGACTAGCGGCTACAATGAGCAGTTCTTC.